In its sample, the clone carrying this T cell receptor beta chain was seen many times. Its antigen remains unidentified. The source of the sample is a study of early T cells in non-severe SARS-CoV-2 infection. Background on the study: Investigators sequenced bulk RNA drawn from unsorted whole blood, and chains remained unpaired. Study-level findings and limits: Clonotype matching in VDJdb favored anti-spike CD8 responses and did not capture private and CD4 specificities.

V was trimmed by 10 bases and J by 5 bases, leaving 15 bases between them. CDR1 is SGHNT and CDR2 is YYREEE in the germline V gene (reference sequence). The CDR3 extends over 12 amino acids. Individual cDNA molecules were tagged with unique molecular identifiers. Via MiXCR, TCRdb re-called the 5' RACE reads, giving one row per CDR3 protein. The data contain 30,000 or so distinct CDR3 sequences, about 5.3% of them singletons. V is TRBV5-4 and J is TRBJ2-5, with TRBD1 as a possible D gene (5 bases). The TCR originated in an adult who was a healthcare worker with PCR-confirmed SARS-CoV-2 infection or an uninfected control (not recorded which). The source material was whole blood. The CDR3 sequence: CASSVGVETQYF. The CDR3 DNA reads TGTGCCTCTTCGGTAGGGGTGGAGACCCAGTACTTC.